The present T cell receptor beta chain was sequenced within a study of human T cells and chemical hapten exposure. CDR1 is SEHNR, CDR2 FQNEAQ, per germline (reference sequence). V shed 1 base and J shed 0 bases, with 14 bases lying between them. The CDR3 totals 17 residues. From the RACE reads, TCRdb called clonotypes with MiXCR, one entry per CDR3 protein. The sample records 80,000 to 100,000 distinct CDR3 sequences, about an eighth being singletons. Regarding time point: patch test 1, 2 weeks after DPC sensitization. Treatment described: therapeutic diphenylcyclopropenone sensitization with weekly scalp DPC.

Specimen: whole blood, collected in connection with sensitization to the hapten diphenylcyclopropenone (DPC). This chain joins TRBV7-9 and TRBJ2-3, with D maybe TRBD2 (6 bases). This TCR was recovered from a woman in her thirties or forties with alopecia areata. Some clones in this sample may be carry-over from other donors' samples. For the CDR3, the DNA is TGTGCCAGCAGCTTAGGGAAGTCAGGGAGGAGCACAGATACGCAGTATTTT. As protein: CASSLGKSGRSTDTQYF.